The sequence of this T cell receptor beta chain was determined in a study of Ad26.COV2.S vaccination and SARS-CoV-2 variants. The sample's treatment: approximately 18 received Ad26.COV2.S at low or high dose, single or two shots; about 5 received placebo; per-sample allocation not given. Specimens were obtained on day 63 following the first vaccine or placebo injection. At a Boston site, the person donating was an adult of 18-55 years. TCRdb's table, derived via immunoSEQ multiplex PCR, lists solely in-frame clones and lacks some. Of fewer than 400,000 clones in the sample, 75% to 90% are singletons; the top ten hold roughly 6%. The TCR comes from a person aged 18-60 years who received the Ad26.COV2.S COVID-19 vaccine or a placebo. Material: peripheral blood, obtained in a trial of Ad26.COV2.S vaccine versus placebo.

Here the CDR3 reads CASSSTGLAGGPNTGELFF. CDR3 nucleotide sequence: TGTGCCAGCAGCTCGACCGGGCTAGCGGGAGGCCCGAACACCGGGGAGCTGTTTTTT. The chain recombines TRBV6-6 with TRBJ2-2; 11 bases are a match to TRBD2. CDR3 length: 19 amino acids. Trimming took 6 bases from V and 0 from J; bases not matched to a gene: 12. Germline-derived CDR1 and CDR2 are MNHNY and SVGAGI (reference sequence).